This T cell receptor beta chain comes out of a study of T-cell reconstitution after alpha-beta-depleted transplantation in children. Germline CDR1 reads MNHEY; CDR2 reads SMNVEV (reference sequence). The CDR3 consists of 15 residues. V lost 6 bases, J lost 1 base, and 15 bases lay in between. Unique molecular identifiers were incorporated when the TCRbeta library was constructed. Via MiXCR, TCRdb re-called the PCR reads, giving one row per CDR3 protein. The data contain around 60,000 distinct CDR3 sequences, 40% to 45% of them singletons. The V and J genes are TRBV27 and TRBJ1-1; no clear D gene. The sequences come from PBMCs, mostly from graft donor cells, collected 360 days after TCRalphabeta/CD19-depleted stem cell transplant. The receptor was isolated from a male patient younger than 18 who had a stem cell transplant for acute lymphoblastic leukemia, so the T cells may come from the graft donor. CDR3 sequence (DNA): TGTGCCAGCAGGCGATGGGTGGGTGGGAACACTGAAGCTTTCTTT. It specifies CASRRWVGGNTEAFF.